The 17 T cell receptor beta chains below all came from one sample that was sequenced in a study of regulatory T cells in long-lasting Graves disease. Regarding time point: newly diagnosed GD, antithyroid drugs for less than 3 months. RNA from PBMCs was the source of the TCR library. In building TCR beta libraries, iRepertoire HTBI primers were used together with Arm-PCR of CDR3 regions. TCRdb re-called the multiplex PCR reads through MiXCR, storing one row per CDR3 protein. The sample yields 600,000 to 650,000 distinct CDR3 sequences, about 15% seen once. This sample also appeared in a second study, on T cells in Graves' hyperthyroidism and ophthalmopathy.

The source was peripheral blood mononuclear cells (PBMCs), collected at new diagnosis, from a patient treated with antithyroid drugs. These receptors were taken from a woman in her 30s with Graves disease.

This clonotype was picked up a small number of times. V usage is TRBV18 and J usage is TRBJ1-1; TRBD1 matches 7 bases. V trimming: 3 bases; J trimming: 1 base; junction bases outside the gene matches: 8. Germline V gives CDR1 KGHSH, CDR2 LQKENI. This CDR3 spans 16 amino acids. CDR3 in amino acids: CASSPRQGPGNTEAFF. CDR3 coding DNA: TGTGCCAGCTCACCCCGACAGGGCCCGGGGAACACTGAAGCTTTCTTT.

This rearrangement joins TRBV20-1 to TRBJ2-7; D is perhaps TRBD1 or TRBD2 (7 bases each). The CDR3 is 14 amino acids. Trimming stripped 0 bases from V and 6 bases from J, with 15 bases between. Germline V gene data show CDR1 as DFQATT and CDR2 as SNEGSKA (reference sequence). The CDR3: CSARDWEGAAEQYF. The CDR3 DNA reads TGCAGTGCTAGAGATTGGGAGGGGGCGGCCGAGCAGTACTTC.

The chain joins TRBV20-1 to TRBJ2-2; the match to TRBD2 covers 7 bases. CDR1 is DFQATT and CDR2 is SNEGSKA in the germline V gene (reference sequence). This CDR3 is built from 15 residues. Losses at the gene ends were 4 bases for V and 1 base for J; bases not matched to a gene: 6. The CDR3 bases are TGCAGTGCTAAAAGGGCTAGCGGGAACACCGGGGAGCTGTTTTTT. Translated: CSAKRASGNTGELFF.

The V call is TRBV6-1, the J call TRBJ2-3, with D perhaps matching TRBD1 (6 bases). The germline V and J ends were trimmed by 4 bases and 1 base, with 15 bases remaining between them. The CDR3 spans 16 residues. Germline CDR1 and CDR2: MNHNS and SASEGT. CDR3 sequence (DNA): TGTGCCAGCAGTGCCACCAGGGGAGCGGGCACAGATACGCAGTATTTT. Protein sequence: CASSATRGAGTDTQYF.

The rearrangement links TRBV7-2 to TRBJ2-7; D ambiguous. The germline CDR1 and CDR2 sequences are SGHTA and FQGNSA. V was cut by 1 base and J by 7 bases, with 8 bases left in between. The CDR3 covers 12 residues. The CDR3 nucleotides read TGTGCCAGCAGCTTAGAGACTTGGGAGCAGTACTTC. Its protein product is CASSLETWEQYF.

The sample holds many counts of this clonotype. The chain links TRBV18 to TRBJ1-1; D uncertain. This CDR3 has 12 residues. Germline-derived CDR1 and CDR2 are KGHSH and LQKENI. Trimming took off 3 bases at V and 4 bases at J, with 6 bases between the two ends. CDR3 DNA sequence: TGTGCCAGCTCACCCCCCAGCACTGAAGCTTTCTTT. Protein product: CASSPPSTEAFF.

The rearrangement links TRBV20-1 to TRBJ2-2, with 14 positions matching TRBD2. The CDR3 contains 17 residues. V lost 4 bases and J lost 5; bases outside the gene matches: 9. CDR1 is DFQATT, CDR2 SNEGSKA, per germline (reference sequence). CDR3 in amino acids: CSAKGLAGEPGTGELFF. The CDR3, as DNA: TGCAGTGCTAAGGGACTAGCGGGAGAGCCGGGGACCGGGGAGCTGTTTTTT.

V and J are TRBV29-1 and TRBJ2-5; 10 nucleotides line up with TRBD1. Germline CDR1 SQVTM, CDR2 ANQGSEA. This CDR3 spans 16 amino acids. J was trimmed by 0 bases and V by 5 bases; bases with no gene match: 9. CDR3: CSVPKGDRGYQETQYF. For the CDR3, the DNA is TGCAGCGTTCCCAAGGGGGACAGGGGATACCAAGAGACCCAGTACTTC.

The CDR3 loop is CASQQGTGANVLTF. The DNA for the CDR3 is TGTGCCAGCCAGCAGGGGACTGGGGCCAACGTCCTGACTTTC. The V call is TRBV7-9, the J call TRBJ2-6, with D perhaps TRBD1 (6 bases). This CDR3 is built from 14 residues. The germline V and J ends were trimmed by 8 bases and 2 bases, with 10 bases remaining between them. Germline CDR1 SEHNR, CDR2 FQNEAQ (reference sequence).

This clonotype was observed many times. The chain links TRBV29-1 to TRBJ2-1; a weak D match, TRBD2 (6 bases). V was shortened by 4 bases and J by 6 bases, with 13 bases between the two germline ends. The CDR3 is 13 residues long. Germline assignment: CDR1 SQVTM and CDR2 ANQGSEA. The CDR3 protein is CSVAGSGANEQFF. CDR3 coding DNA: TGCAGCGTTGCAGGTAGCGGAGCCAATGAGCAGTTCTTC.

Only a few counts were recorded for this clonotype. The chain couples TRBV12-3 or TRBV12-4 to TRBJ1-2, with 8 nucleotides matching TRBD1. The CDR3 sequence is 14 residues long. The trim removed 5 bases at V and 7 bases at J, leaving 9 bases unmatched. The CDR3 is CASSAGGFGAGYTF. For the CDR3, the DNA is TGTGCCAGCAGTGCAGGGGGCTTCGGTGCTGGCTACACCTTC.

This clonotype was recorded a few times. The CDR3 reads CASSSPHPGITGNTIYF. In DNA, the CDR3 is TGTGCCAGCAGTTCCCCCCACCCAGGGATCACTGGAAACACCATATATTTT. V gene TRBV28 combines with J gene TRBJ1-3; maybe TRBD1 (5 bases). The CDR3 spans 17 residues. Trimming took off 4 bases at V and 2 bases at J, with 18 bases between the two ends. Germline CDR1 reads MDHEN; CDR2 reads SYDVKM.

This clonotype was seen a few times. The chain is built from TRBV18 and TRBJ1-1, with D tentatively TRBD1 (5 bases). Deletions cut 0 bases from V and 8 bases from J, with 10 bases between. The CDR3 covers 13 residues. Per the germline V gene, CDR1 is KGHSH and CDR2 is LQKENI. CDR3 amino acids: CASSPPQGGEAFF. CDR3 nucleotides: TGTGCCAGCTCACCACCTCAGGGAGGAGAAGCTTTCTTT.

This clonotype was counted at least ten times. The chain carries TRBV11-2 and TRBJ2-1, with D perhaps TRBD1 (6 bases). V lost 1 base and J lost 6, with 13 bases in between. The CDR3 extends over 15 amino acids. CDR1 SGHAT and CDR2 FQNNGV come from the germline V gene. CDR3 sequence reads: CASSLVGQSFNEQFF. The DNA for the CDR3 is TGTGCCAGCAGCTTAGTGGGACAAAGCTTCAATGAGCAGTTCTTC.

The genes are TRBV2 and TRBJ2-4; 7 positions match TRBD1. The CDR3 sequence is 14 residues long. Germline trimming cut 6 bases from V and 4 bases from J; bases unmatched to any gene: 6. Germline CDR1 SNHLY, CDR2 FYNNEI. The CDR3 region is CASRAGTEKNIQYF. CDR3 bases: TGTGCCAGCAGAGCCGGGACAGAGAAAAACATTCAGTACTTC.

The chain uses TRBV9 and TRBJ2-5; 11 nucleotides agree with TRBD2. J lost 5 bases, V lost 4 bases, and 7 bases had no gene match. Germline V gene sequence: CDR1 SGDLS, CDR2 YYNGEE. The CDR3 runs to 15 residues. CDR3 amino acids: CASSILAGAIETQYF. CDR3 sequence (DNA): TGTGCCAGCAGCATACTAGCGGGAGCGATCGAGACCCAGTACTTC.

V and J are TRBV7-9 and TRBJ1-2, with TRBD1 as a possible D gene (6 bases). Germline assignment: CDR1 SEHNR and CDR2 FQNEAQ (reference sequence). This CDR3 region has 17 residues. V was pared by 1 base and J by 5 bases, with 20 bases between. The CDR3 loop is CASSLGVQGVSVYGYTF. DNA of the CDR3: TGTGCCAGCAGCTTAGGGGTACAGGGAGTAAGCGTTTATGGCTACACCTTC.